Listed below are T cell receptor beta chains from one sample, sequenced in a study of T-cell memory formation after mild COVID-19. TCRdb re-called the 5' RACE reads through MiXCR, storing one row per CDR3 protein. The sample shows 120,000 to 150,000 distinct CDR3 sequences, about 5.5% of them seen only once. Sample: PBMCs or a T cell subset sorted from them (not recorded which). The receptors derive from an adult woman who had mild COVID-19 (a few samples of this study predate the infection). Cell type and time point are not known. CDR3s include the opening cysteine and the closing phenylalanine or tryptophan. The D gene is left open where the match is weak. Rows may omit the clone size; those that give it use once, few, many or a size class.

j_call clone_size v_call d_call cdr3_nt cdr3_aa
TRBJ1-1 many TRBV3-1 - TGTGCCAGCAGCCAGGCCCCGGGGGTCCCTGAAGCTTTCTTT CASSQAPGVPEAFF
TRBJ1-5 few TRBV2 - TGTGCCAGCATGGCAGGTTTCAATCAGCCCCAGCATTTT CASMAGFNQPQHF
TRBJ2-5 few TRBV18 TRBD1 TGTGCCAGCTCACAGCAGACAGGGGGGACCGAGACCCAGTACTTC CASSQQTGGTETQYF
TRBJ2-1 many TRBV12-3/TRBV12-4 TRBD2 TGTGCCAGCACCCCCCCCCATTTCCGTAGCGGGAGGGCCCTCGATGAGCAGTTCTTC CASTPPHFRSGRALDEQFF
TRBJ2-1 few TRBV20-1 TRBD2 TGCAGTGCTAGAGCCCTGTCACTAGCGGGAGAGAGCTCCTACAATGAGCAGTTCTTC CSARALSLAGESSYNEQFF
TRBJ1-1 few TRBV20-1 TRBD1 TGCAGTGCTAGAGTCGGGACAGCCAAAAAGAACACTGAAGCTTTCTTT CSARVGTAKKNTEAFF
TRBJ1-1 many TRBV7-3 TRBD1 TGTGCCAGCAGCCCGCAGGGGGAGAACACTGAAGCTTTCTTT CASSPQGENTEAFF
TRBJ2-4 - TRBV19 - TGTGCCAGTAGCCTCGGGACGGCCCTAGCCAAAAACATTCAGTACTTC CASSLGTALAKNIQYF
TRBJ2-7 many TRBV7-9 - TGTGCCAGCAGCCCCGTCGCCAGGGTGAGCTCCTACGAGCAGTACTTC CASSPVARVSSYEQYF
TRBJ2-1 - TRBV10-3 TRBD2 TGTGCCATCAGTGAGTCGGGCGGGGGCTACAATGAGCAGTTCTTC CAISESGGGYNEQFF
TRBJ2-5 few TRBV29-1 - TGCAGCGTTGGGGAGACAGGATTCCAAGAGACCCAGTACTTC CSVGETGFQETQYF
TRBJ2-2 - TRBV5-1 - TGCGCCAGCAGCTTGGAGTCCCAGACTAAAGACACCGGGGAGCTGTTTTTT CASSLESQTKDTGELFF
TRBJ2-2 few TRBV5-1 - TGCGCCAGCAGCTCAAATAAAGGCGCAGGGATCGGGGAGCTGTTTTTT CASSSNKGAGIGELFF
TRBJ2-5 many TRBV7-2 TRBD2 TGTGCCAGCAGCTCCGGGACTAGCGGGAGGTATAGAGAGACCCAGTACTTC CASSSGTSGRYRETQYF
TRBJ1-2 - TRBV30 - TGTGCTACATCAACCCTTAGCCTTCTCTCCTATGGCTACACCTTC CATSTLSLLSYGYTF
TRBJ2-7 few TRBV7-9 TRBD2 TGTGCCAGCAGCTTAGATACTAGCGGGATCTCCTACGAGCAGTACTTC CASSLDTSGISYEQYF
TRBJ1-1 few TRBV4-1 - TGCGCCAGCAGCCAATACAGGGCGGGCACTGAAGCTTTCTTT CASSQYRAGTEAFF
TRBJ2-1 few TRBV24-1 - TGTGCCACCAGTGATTTGGTCGCGGGATTCAATGAGCAGTTCTTC CATSDLVAGFNEQFF
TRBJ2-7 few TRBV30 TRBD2 TGTGCCTGGAGTGGTCTAGCGGCTACCTACGAGCAGTACTTC CAWSGLAATYEQYF
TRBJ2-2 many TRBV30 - TGTGCCTGGAGTGTGGGGTCCCAGAACACCGGGGAGCTGTTTTTT CAWSVGSQNTGELFF
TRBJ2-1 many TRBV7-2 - TGTGCCAGCAGCTTATCGGGGCGGCAGAGTAATGAGCAGTTCTTC CASSLSGRQSNEQFF
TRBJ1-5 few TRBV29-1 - TGCAGCGTTAGCTTTTCCGGGCGAGATCAGCCCCAGCATTTT CSVSFSGRDQPQHF
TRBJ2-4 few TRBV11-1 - TGTGCCAGCAGCCGGCGAGTGGGGGACAAAAACATTCAGTACTTC CASSRRVGDKNIQYF
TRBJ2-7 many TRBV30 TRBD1 TGTGCCCGAGGCAGGGGGAAGTTGGACGAGCAGTACTTC CARGRGKLDEQYF
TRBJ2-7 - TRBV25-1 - TGTGCCAGCAGTGAGCCGGCGCAGGGAAACTACGAGCAGTACTTC CASSEPAQGNYEQYF
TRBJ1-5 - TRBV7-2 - TGTGCCAGCAGCTTAGATGGAGGGGGATATCAGCCCCAGCATTTT CASSLDGGGYQPQHF
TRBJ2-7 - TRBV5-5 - TGTGCCAGCAGCTTGGGACTTTATGGCGAGCAGTACTTC CASSLGLYGEQYF
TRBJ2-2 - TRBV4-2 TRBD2 TGTGCCAGCAGCCAAGATAGACTAGCGGGAGTAGGTGGCACCGGGGAGCTGTTTTTT CASSQDRLAGVGGTGELFF
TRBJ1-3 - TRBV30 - TGTGCCTGGAGTGTATACTTGGGCAGGACCCCGGACTCTGGAAACACCATATATTTT CAWSVYLGRTPDSGNTIYF
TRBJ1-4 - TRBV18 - TGTGCCAGCTCACCTTCCGGGATCTCGCCTGGAACTAATGAAAAACTGTTTTTT CASSPSGISPGTNEKLFF
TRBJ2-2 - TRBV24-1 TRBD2 TGTGCCACCGGGGGGGTGTACACCGGGGAGCTGTTTTTT CATGGVYTGELFF
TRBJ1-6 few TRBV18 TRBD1 TGTGCCAGCTCACCCGGACAGGGAAGTTCACCCCTCCACTTT CASSPGQGSSPLHF
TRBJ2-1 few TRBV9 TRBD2 TGTGCCAGCAGCGTAGACCCCCAGGCAGGGACTAGCGGGTCCTACAATGAGCAGTTCTTC CASSVDPQAGTSGSYNEQFF
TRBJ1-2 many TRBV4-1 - TGCGCCAGCAGCCAAATCCGACTCCGGGACCGGGCCTATGGCTACACCTTC CASSQIRLRDRAYGYTF
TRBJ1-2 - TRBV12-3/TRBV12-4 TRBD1 TGTGCCAGCATTGACAGGGGGCAGACGAACTATGGCTACACCTTC CASIDRGQTNYGYTF
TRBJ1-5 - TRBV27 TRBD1 TGTGCCAGCAGTTTCGGACAGGGGAGGGCATTGGGCAATCAGCCCCAGCATTTT CASSFGQGRALGNQPQHF
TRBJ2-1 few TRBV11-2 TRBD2 TGTGCCAGCAGCTTAGTTACTAGCGGGAGGGTTTTTAGGAATGAGCAGTTCTTC CASSLVTSGRVFRNEQFF
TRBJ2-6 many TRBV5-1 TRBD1 TGCGCCAGCAGCTTTCCCCGGGACAGGTTTACTTCTGGGGCCAACGTCCTGACTTTC CASSFPRDRFTSGANVLTF
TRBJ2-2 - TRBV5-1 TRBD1 TGCGCCAGCAGCCCCCGACAGGGGCTCGGAGCCGGGGAGCTGTTTTTT CASSPRQGLGAGELFF
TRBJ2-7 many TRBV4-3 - TGCGCCAGCAGCCAAGATCTAGGCGGGACTGCCTACGAGCAGTACTTC CASSQDLGGTAYEQYF
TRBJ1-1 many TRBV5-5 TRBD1 TGTGCCAGCAGCTTTTCAGGGGGTGGCGGCACTGAAGCTTTCTTT CASSFSGGGGTEAFF
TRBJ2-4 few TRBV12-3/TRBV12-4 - TGTGCCAGCAGTTTAAGGAGGGGGGAGTTTTACAAAAACATTCAGTACTTC CASSLRRGEFYKNIQYF
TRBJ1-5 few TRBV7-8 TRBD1 TGTGCCAGCAGCTCGTGGACAGGACTATATCAGCCCCAGCATTTT CASSSWTGLYQPQHF
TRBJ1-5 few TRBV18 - TGTGCCAGCTCACTACTCAGGGGAGATCAGCCCCAGCATTTT CASSLLRGDQPQHF
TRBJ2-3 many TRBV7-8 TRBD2 TGTGCCAGCAGCTCCCTCAATAGCGGGAACACAGATACGCAGTATTTT CASSSLNSGNTDTQYF
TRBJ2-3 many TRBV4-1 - TGCGCCAGCAGCCAAGAAGGTAGAGGGGCAGATACGCAGTATTTT CASSQEGRGADTQYF
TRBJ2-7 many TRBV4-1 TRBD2 TGCGCCAGCAGCCAAGTCACTAGCGGGAGGTACGAGCAGTACTTC CASSQVTSGRYEQYF
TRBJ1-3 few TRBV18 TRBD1 TGTGCCAGCTCATCACGTAACAGGGGCAGCTCTGGAAACACCATATATTTT CASSSRNRGSSGNTIYF
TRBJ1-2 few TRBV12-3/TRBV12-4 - TGTGCCAGCAGTCGTGAATTCTATGGCTACACCTTC CASSREFYGYTF
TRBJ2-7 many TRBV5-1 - TGCGCCAGCAGCCAGGACGAAGGCTCCTACGAGCAGTACTTC CASSQDEGSYEQYF